This TCR beta chain originates from a study of blood T cells in healthy people across ages. Study findings and constraints: Roughly linear age-related decline in beta diversity appeared, significant by age about 40.

This clonotype was detected only a few times. Its antigen is unidentified. Primed by a sample-barcoded 5' primer and a J-beta primer mix, a second PCR proceeded for 7 to 11 cycles. TCRdb recomputed calls from the 5' RACE reads with MiXCR, one row per CDR3 protein. This repertoire shows fewer than 800,000 distinct CDR3 sequences, 25% found once; its top ten account for more than 8%. Trimming took 2 bases from V and 2 from J, leaving 7 bases between them. The CDR3 loop spans 14 amino acids. These data also featured in a second study, about T cells of mothers and their children.

The specimen was blood. The gene calls are TRBV12-3 or TRBV12-4 and TRBJ2-1, with D uncertain. The source of this sequence is a boy under 18 in good health. CDR3 nucleotides: TGTGCCAGCAGTTTAAAGGGCGCCTACAATGAGCAGTTCTTC. Translating it yields CASSLKGAYNEQFF.